This is a list of T cell receptor beta chains from one sample in a study of technical replicates of blood from a handful of donors. This table comes from immunoSEQ multiplex PCR, and its TCRdb copy is limited to in-frame clones, with some not included. This table has around 80,000 clones, roughly 98% appearing once. The sample comprised T cells isolated from PBMCs. These receptors originate from a human donor in good health. Each CDR3 is given with its conserved first and last residue. The order of the fields is D gene, V gene, J gene, clone size, CDR3 DNA, CDR3 protein. The D gene is left open where the match is weak. A clone size is listed for some rows: how often the clone was seen (once, few, many), or a class if it is expanded.

TRBD2	TRBV11-2	TRBJ2-3	.	TGTGCCAGCAGCTTAGATGGGTCGGGGGGGACCGATACGCAGTATTTT	CASSLDGSGGTDTQYF
TRBD1	TRBV19	TRBJ2-1	once	TGTGCCAGTAGTATACGTCCCGGGACAGGGGGCGGTGAGCAGTTCTTC	CASSIRPGTGGGEQFF
.	TRBV7-8	TRBJ2-7	.	TGTGCCAGCAGTCTAAATTCCTACGAGCAGTACTTC	CASSLNSYEQYF
.	TRBV5-1	TRBJ2-2	once	TGCGCCAGCAGCTGGTTTGGAGATTACACCGGGGAGCTGTTTTTT	CASSWFGDYTGELFF
TRBD1	TRBV30	TRBJ1-5	.	TGTGCCTGGAGTCCCAAGGGGGGGACAGGGGTTAATCAGCCCCAGCATTTT	CAWSPKGGTGVNQPQHF
TRBD1	TRBV2	TRBJ1-1	.	TGTGCCAGCGAACCTAGACAGGGAAGTACTGAAGCTTTCTTT	CASEPRQGSTEAFF
.	TRBV6-1	TRBJ1-5	.	TGTGCCAGCAGTATGGACAGCAATAGCAATCAGCCCCAGCATTTT	CASSMDSNSNQPQHF
.	TRBV11-2	TRBJ2-5	.	TGTGCCAGCAGGCGGGTTATGGAGACCCAGTACTTC	CASRRVMETQYF
TRBD1	TRBV6-6	TRBJ1-2	.	TGTGCCAGCAGTGCGACCGGGACAGGGGATCTTGGCTACACCTTC	CASSATGTGDLGYTF
TRBD2	TRBV10-1	TRBJ2-1	.	TGCGCCAGCAGTACCGGGACTAGCGGGAGGGGTAATGAGCAGTTCTTC	CASSTGTSGRGNEQFF
.	TRBV6-1	TRBJ1-1	.	TGTGCCAGCAGTGCTCAGGGCATGAACACTGAAGCTTTCTTT	CASSAQGMNTEAFF
TRBD2	TRBV11-3	TRBJ2-3	.	TGTGCCAGCAGCTTAGGTCTAGCGGGGGCCCTTACCACAGATACGCAGTATTTT	CASSLGLAGALTTDTQYF
.	TRBV6-1	TRBJ2-7	.	TGTGCCAGCAGCGAACAGGGATCCTACGAGCAGTACTTC	CASSEQGSYEQYF
.	TRBV11-3	TRBJ2-5	.	TGTGCCAGCAGCTTTGGCTACAGTAGGACCCAGTACTTC	CASSFGYSRTQYF
.	TRBV29-1	TRBJ2-1	.	TGCAGCGTTCAGGGCAGCGACCATGAGCAGTTCTTC	CSVQGSDHEQFF
TRBD1	TRBV6-4	TRBJ1-2	few	TGTGCCAGCAGTGACCGGGACAGCTATGGCTACACCTTC	CASSDRDSYGYTF
.	TRBV5-1	TRBJ1-3	.	TGCGCCAGCAGCGCTGGACAGCCGGGAAACACCATATATTTT	CASSAGQPGNTIYF
TRBD1	TRBV6-5	TRBJ2-7	.	TGTGCCAGCACTTTCTCAGGGACAGGGGGGACCTACGAGCAGTACTTC	CASTFSGTGGTYEQYF
.	TRBV28	TRBJ1-3	.	TGTGCCAGCAGTAGGGGGGGGACTGGAAACACCATATATTTT	CASSRGGTGNTIYF
.	TRBV5-8	TRBJ2-7	once	TGTGCCAGCAGCTTAGTAAGGGGGGGGTACGAGCAGTACTTC	CASSLVRGGYEQYF
TRBD1	TRBV29-1	TRBJ1-4	.	TGCAGCGTTGAAGATCTGGGACAGGGGTTTTTT	CSVEDLGQGFF
.	TRBV10-1	TRBJ2-7	.	TGCGCCAGCAGTGACTCAGGACACGACGAGCAGTACTTC	CASSDSGHDEQYF